What follows are 16 T cell receptor beta chains derived from one specimen sequenced in a study of OX40 agonist ivuxolimab in advanced cancers. Sequencing was performed with immunoSEQ multiplex PCR; in TCRdb, only in-frame clones are kept and a portion is missing. In the table there are roughly 20,000 clones, about 80% of which are singletons. This specimen consisted of CD4+ or CD8+ T cells sorted from blood, obtained in a trial of the OX40 agonist ivuxolimab. Every receptor here comes from an adult with an advanced solid tumor such as melanoma, head and neck, liver or kidney cancer.

The rearrangement uses TRBV7-9 and TRBJ2-7; D ambiguous. Germline V gene sequence: CDR1 SEHNR, CDR2 FQNEAQ (reference sequence). The V gene lost 5 bases and the J gene lost 6 bases, with 14 bases spanning the gap. The CDR3 has 13 residues. The chain's CDR3 is CASSPPVGFEQYF. The CDR3 bases are TGTGCCAGCAGCCCTCCTGTGGGGTTCGAGCAGTACTTC.

The chain employs TRBV19 and TRBJ2-1; 9 positions agree with TRBD2. Germline-derived CDR1 and CDR2 are LNHDA and SQIVND (reference sequence). CDR3 length equals 16 residues. Losses at the gene ends were 5 bases for V and 0 bases for J; bases not matched to a gene: 5. The CDR3 DNA reads as TGTGCCAGTAGTTTGGGACTAGCAGGCTCCTACAATGAGCAGTTCTTC. Its translation is CASSLGLAGSYNEQFF.

This clone occurred once. The chain joins TRBV10-1 to TRBJ2-3; 14 nucleotides match TRBD2. This CDR3 region has 16 residues. V shed 0 bases, J shed 4 bases, and the junction held 0 bases outside the gene matches. Germline loops: CDR1 WNHNN, CDR2 SYGVQD (reference sequence). The CDR3: CASSESTSGGADTQYF. The DNA of the CDR3 is TGCGCCAGCAGTGAGTCGACTAGCGGGGGGGCAGATACGCAGTATTTT.

This rearrangement joins TRBV20-1 to TRBJ2-7; 7 bases match TRBD2. CDR3 size: 11 residues. CDR1 is DFQATT and CDR2 is SNEGSKA in the germline V gene (reference sequence). Trimming cost V 6 bases and J 5 bases; bases outside gene matches: 4. For the CDR3, the DNA is TGCAGTGCCGGGACTACGAACGAGCAGTACTTC. This gives the protein CSAGTTNEQYF.

CDR3 loop: CASSLDPQPGELFF. The CDR3 nucleotides read TGCGCCAGCAGCTTGGACCCCCAGCCCGGGGAGCTGTTTTTT. The chain recombines TRBV5-1 with TRBJ2-2; the D is unclear. The germline gives CDR1 SGHRS, CDR2 YFSETQ. Trimming took 0 bases from V and 6 from J, leaving 9 bases between them. The CDR3 is 14 amino acids.

The chain carries TRBV5-4 and TRBJ2-3, with D hard to call. The V end lost 4 bases, the J end lost 4 bases, and 10 bases lay between the germline ends. Per the germline V gene, CDR1 is SGHNT and CDR2 is YYREEE (reference sequence). CDR3 size: 13 residues. CDR3 sequence reads: CASSPADSDTQYF. CDR3 bases: TGTGCCAGCAGCCCGGCTGACTCAGATACGCAGTATTTT.

This clone was seen just once. V and J are TRBV27 and TRBJ2-3; D remains ambiguous. Trimming removed 2 bases at V and 4 bases at J, with 7 bases between. The CDR3 length is 13 residues. Germline CDR1 is MNHEY and CDR2 is SMNVEV (reference sequence). CDR3 loop: CASSLRSPDTQYF. The CDR3 coding sequence is TGTGCCAGCAGTTTACGTTCCCCAGATACGCAGTATTTT.

The chain has TRBV30 and TRBJ1-4; the D is unclear. Germline values: CDR1 GTSNPN, CDR2 SVGIG (reference sequence). The CDR3 sequence is 14 residues long. V lost 0 bases to trimming and J lost 4 bases, with 9 bases between them. The CDR3 loop reads CAWSVRQINEKLFF. The CDR3 DNA reads TGTGCCTGGAGTGTACGTCAGATTAATGAAAAACTGTTTTTT. Looking up the rest from reference TRBV30 and TRBJ1-4 gives the full variable domain: SQTIHQWPATLVQPVGSPLSLECTVEGTSNPNLYWYRQAAGRGLQLLFYSVGIGQISSEVPQNLSASRPQDRQFILSSKKLLLSDSGFYLCAWSVRQINEKLFFGSGTQLSVL.

The genes are TRBV5-4 and TRBJ1-4; D unclear. In germline, CDR1 is SGHNT, CDR2 YYREEE (reference sequence). This CDR3 contains 15 residues. V was clipped by 4 bases and J by 6 bases, with 16 bases between them. CDR3 region: CASSPPGEEDEKLFF. In nucleotides, the CDR3 is TGTGCCAGCAGCCCCCCCGGGGAGGAGGATGAAAAACTGTTTTTT.

In this sample, this clone turned up a few times. The chain combines TRBV7-9 with TRBJ2-7; a possible D gene is TRBD1 (5 bases). CDR3 length: 13 residues. Looked up from germline, CDR1 is SEHNR and CDR2 is FQNEAQ (reference sequence). V lost 1 base and J 3 bases, leaving 7 bases between the germline ends. In DNA, the CDR3 is TGTGCCAGCAGCTTAGAGGGGAACTACGAGCAGTACTTC. It encodes CASSLEGNYEQYF.

CDR3 region: CASIGGQGVYEQYF. The CDR3, as DNA: TGCGCCAGCATTGGGGGACAGGGGGTCTACGAGCAGTACTTC. This rearrangement joins TRBV10-2 to TRBJ2-7, with TRBD1 matching over 11 bases. V trimming: 7 bases; J trimming: 3 bases; junction bases outside the gene matches: 5. This CDR3 is 14 amino acids long. The germline CDR1 and CDR2 sequences are WSHSY and SAAADI.

This chain links TRBV9 with TRBJ2-7, with 10 bases lining up with TRBD2. The V gene's germline CDR1 is SGDLS and CDR2 YYNGEE. The CDR3 contains 15 residues. V trimming: 2 bases; J trimming: 2 bases; junction bases outside the gene matches: 4. CDR3 coding DNA: TGTGCCAGCAGCGTGCTAGCGGGGGCTACCTACGAGCAGTACTTC. This gives the protein CASSVLAGATYEQYF.

The chain carries TRBV5-1 and TRBJ2-7, with no clear D. Trimming cost V 2 bases and J 1 base, with 7 bases left between them. The CDR3 spans 13 residues. Germline V gene sequence: CDR1 SGHRS, CDR2 YFSETQ. CDR3 in DNA: TGCGCCAGCAGCTTCACACTGTCCTACGAGCAGTACTTC. Protein sequence: CASSFTLSYEQYF. The whole variable domain, filled in from reference TRBV5-1 and TRBJ2-7, reads KAGVTQTPRYLIKTRGQQVTLSCSPISGHRSVSWYQQTPGQGLQFLFEYFSETQRNKGNFPGRFSGRQFSNSRSEMNVSTLELGDSALYLCASSFTLSYEQYFGPGTRLTVT.

The V and J genes are TRBV5-6 and TRBJ2-3; unclear D gene. V shed 4 bases and J shed 4 bases, with 7 bases lying between them. The CDR3 contains 12 residues. Germline lookup yields CDR1 SGHDT and CDR2 YYEEEE. CDR3 amino acids: CASSAMADTQYF. DNA for the CDR3: TGTGCCAGCAGCGCCATGGCAGATACGCAGTATTTT.

The CDR3 loop is CASSTQVLSSGNTIYF. In DNA form, the CDR3 reads TGTGCCAGCAGTACACAGGTTCTCAGCTCTGGAAACACCATATATTTT. This chain uses TRBV28 with TRBJ1-3; weak D call: TRBD1 (5 bases). V was shortened by 5 bases and J by 0 bases, with 14 bases between the two germline ends. There are 16 residues in the CDR3. Germline CDR1 MDHEN, CDR2 SYDVKM.

V gene TRBV4-3 combines with J gene TRBJ1-1, with TRBD1 identical over 7 bases. V was pared by 0 bases and J by 7 bases, with 11 bases of the junction left unmatched. The length of the CDR3 is 16 residues. Germline CDR1 LGHNA, CDR2 YSLEER. Here the CDR3 reads CASSQDLGGGGGEAFF. The CDR3 DNA sequence: TGCGCCAGCAGCCAAGACCTGGGGGGAGGGGGCGGTGAAGCTTTCTTT.